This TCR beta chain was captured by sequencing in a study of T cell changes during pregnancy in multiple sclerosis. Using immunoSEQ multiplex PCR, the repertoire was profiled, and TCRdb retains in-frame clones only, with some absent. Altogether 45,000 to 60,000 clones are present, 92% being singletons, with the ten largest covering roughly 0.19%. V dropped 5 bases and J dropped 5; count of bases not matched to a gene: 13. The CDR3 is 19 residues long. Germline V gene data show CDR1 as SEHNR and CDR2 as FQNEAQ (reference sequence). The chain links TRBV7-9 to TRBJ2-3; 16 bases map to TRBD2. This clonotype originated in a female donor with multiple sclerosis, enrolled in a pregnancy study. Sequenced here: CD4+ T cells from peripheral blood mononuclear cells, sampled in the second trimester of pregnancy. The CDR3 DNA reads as TGTGCCAGCAGCAAGGGACTAGCGGGAGGGCCCCGGATAAGAGATACGCAGTATTTT. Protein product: CASSKGLAGGPRIRDTQYF.